This T cell receptor (beta chain) came from a study of blood T cell repertoires in COVID-19. Study as a whole: The study drew acute and convalescent COVID-19 samples from the United States, Italy and Spain. PBMCs, B-cell-depleted T cells, or T cells were the source of the cDNA or gDNA that made up the material.

Original handling: By means of reference gene primer amplification, nucleated cell counts were estimated. Here immunoSEQ multiplex PCR was the method, and the copy in TCRdb shows in-frame clones only, minus some. Clone size and the V and J calls come from that table; the DNA yielded D and trimming. The sample carries about 42,000 clones, 92% recorded once. The CDR3 runs 12 residues. Trimming shortened V by 1 base and J by 6 bases, and 6 bases separated the two germline ends. CDR1 LNHDA and CDR2 SQIVND come from the germline V gene (reference sequence). The sequencing sample was made of peripheral blood. The rearrangement links TRBV19 to TRBJ1-1; no reliable D call. The TCR originated in a man in his forties or fifties with active COVID-19. CDR3: CASSIGGAEAFF. DNA of the CDR3: TGTGCCAGTAGTATAGGAGGTGCTGAAGCTTTCTTT.